This T cell receptor beta chain is drawn from a study of OX40 agonist ivuxolimab in advanced cancers. Study details: Each patient was given ivuxolimab into a vein every 2 weeks, at 0.01 to 10 mg/kg. Past anti-PD-1, anti-PD-L1 or anti-CTLA-4 therapy was accepted, and 35% to 45% had received some.

The CDR3 runs to 13 residues. Unmatched junction bases numbered 6, after V lost 6 bases and J lost 4 bases. Germline V gene sequence: CDR1 SGDLS, CDR2 YYNGEE. Only in-frame clones appear in the TCRdb table, and some are missing; sequencing was by immunoSEQ multiplex PCR. The top ten hold roughly 15% of the sample, which has roughly 20,000 clones, 70% to 90% seen once. The genes are TRBV9 and TRBJ1-1; 7 bases map to TRBD1. The specimen comprised CD4+ or CD8+ T cells sorted from blood, sampled in a trial of the OX40 agonist ivuxolimab. This TCR was sampled from an adult with an advanced solid tumor such as melanoma, head and neck, liver or kidney cancer. The CDR3 sequence is CASNRQGRTEAFF. The CDR3 nucleotides are TGTGCCAGCAACCGACAGGGTCGCACTGAAGCTTTCTTT.